The source of this T cell receptor beta chain is a study of T cell responses to AZD1222 COVID-19 vaccine. General study results and limits: An increase in Spike-specific TCR breadth and depth was observed after two AZD1222 doses.

Points on this clone: Its antigen is not identified.

This CDR3 comprises 15 residues. V shed 1 base and J shed 4 bases, with 13 bases lying between them. Germline V gives CDR1 SGHVS, CDR2 FQNEAQ. The method was immunoSEQ multiplex PCR; TCRdb's version includes in-frame clones alone and lacks a portion of them. The sample lists 110,000 to 150,000 clones; roughly 90% were seen once. The chain uses TRBV7-8 and TRBJ2-5; unclear D gene. The clonotype originates from an adult in good health. Sequenced material: peripheral blood, taken on day 0 of AZD1222 vaccination. The CDR3 DNA follows: TGTGCCAGCAGCTTAGGGGCGCCCTGGATAGAGACCCAGTACTTC. Translation gives CASSLGAPWIETQYF.